Listed below are T cell receptor beta chains from one sample, sequenced in a study of T cell responses to AZD1222 COVID-19 vaccine. Data came from immunoSEQ multiplex PCR; TCRdb stores just in-frame clones and leaves some out. The sample shows about 91,000 clones, 92% of them seen only once. The sequenced sample was peripheral blood, obtained 28 days after the second AZD1222 dose. The source is an adult who received the AZD1222 COVID-19 vaccine. The CDR3 runs from the conserved cysteine through the conserved F or W. D genes are given only for firm matches. A row's size may be missing; if present it is once, few, many or a size class.

>-|TRBV7-2|-|TRBJ2-7
TGTGCCAGCAGCTCGGGTTCTTTGTTTTCGGACGAGCAGTACTTC
CASSSGSLFSDEQYF
>-|TRBV7-3|TRBD1|TRBJ2-3
TGTGCCAGCAGCTATGTCGGGTCAGGGGGAGATACGCAGTATTTT
CASSYVGSGGDTQYF
>-|TRBV28|-|TRBJ2-7
TGTGCCAGCAGTTTATCAGGGGTGTCCTACGAGCAGTACTTC
CASSLSGVSYEQYF
>-|TRBV11-3|TRBD1|TRBJ1-5
TGTGCCAGCAGCTTCTGGACAGGGGAATATAGCAATCAGCCCCAGCATTTT
CASSFWTGEYSNQPQHF
>-|TRBV29-1|-|TRBJ2-7
TGCAGCGTTCGCGAGTCTGTCTACGAGCAGTACTTC
CSVRESVYEQYF
>-|TRBV6-5|-|TRBJ1-1
TGTGCCAGCAGTCAGGGTCGGACTGAAGCTTTCTTT
CASSQGRTEAFF
>-|TRBV5-1|-|TRBJ2-7
TGCGCCAGCAGCTTGGACCCAGGACAGTTGGGTGCCGAGCAGTACTTC
CASSLDPGQLGAEQYF
>-|TRBV4-1|-|TRBJ1-1
TGCGCCAGCAGCCAAGGACACCTGAACACTGAAGCTTTCTTT
CASSQGHLNTEAFF
>-|TRBV6-2/TRBV6-3|TRBD1|TRBJ2-5
TGTGCCAGCAGTTACGACACAGGGGGCCGAGAGACCCAGTACTTC
CASSYDTGGRETQYF
>-|TRBV7-2|-|TRBJ1-2
TGTGCCAGCAGCTTAGAGGGCTACTATGGCTACACCTTC
CASSLEGYYGYTF
>once|TRBV14|TRBD2|TRBJ2-3
TGTGCCAGCAGCCAATTCAGCGGGGGCACAGATACGCAGTATTTT
CASSQFSGGTDTQYF
>-|TRBV6-2/TRBV6-3|TRBD2|TRBJ2-3
TGTGCCAGCAGTTACCCCATTGGGGGGGTCACAGATACGCAGTATTTT
CASSYPIGGVTDTQYF
>-|TRBV7-2|-|TRBJ1-1
TGTGCCAGCAGCTTCTTGGGGGCAGCTGAAGCTTTCTTT
CASSFLGAAEAFF
>-|TRBV6-5|-|TRBJ2-7
TGTGCCACCCACGGGCAGACTTACGAGCAGTACTTC
CATHGQTYEQYF
>-|TRBV7-9|-|TRBJ2-7
TGTGCCAGCAGCCCACGTGCGGCCTACGAGCAGTACTTC
CASSPRAAYEQYF
>-|TRBV12-3/TRBV12-4|-|TRBJ2-1
TGTGCCAGCAGTGCAAACTCCAATGAGCAGTTCTTC
CASSANSNEQFF
>-|TRBV7-9|-|TRBJ1-1
TGTGCCAGCAGCCCTAGGTCCTGGGGGAACACTGAAGCTTTCTTT
CASSPRSWGNTEAFF
>-|TRBV24-1|-|TRBJ2-7
TGTGCCACCAGTGATCCGACAGGACCAGACGGTTACGAGCAGTACTTC
CATSDPTGPDGYEQYF
>-|TRBV28|-|TRBJ1-2
TGTGCCAGCAGTTTGGGGCGGGGTTGCACCTTC
CASSLGRGCTF
>-|TRBV7-2|TRBD2|TRBJ2-3
TGTGCCAGCAGCTTAGGGTTATTGACTAGCGGGGGGAGGAATACGCAGTATTTT
CASSLGLLTSGGRNTQYF
>-|TRBV30|-|TRBJ2-7
TGTGCCTGGAGTGTACTGGCCTACGAGCAGTACTTC
CAWSVLAYEQYF
>-|TRBV30|-|TRBJ1-1
TGTGCCTGGAGTAGAGCCACGAACACTGAAGCTTTCTTT
CAWSRATNTEAFF
>-|TRBV28|-|TRBJ1-6
TGTGCCAGCAGTCAACCACCAGGTTCACCCCTCCACTTT
CASSQPPGSPLHF
>-|TRBV2|-|TRBJ2-1
TGTGCCAGCCAGGGGTACAGGGTGGATGAGCAGTTCTTC
CASQGYRVDEQFF
>-|TRBV14|-|TRBJ1-5
TGTGCCAGCAGCCAGGGGGCGGGTCAGCCCCAGCATTTT
CASSQGAGQPQHF
>-|TRBV9|-|TRBJ2-2
TGTGCCAGCAGCGTAGTTAGTTGGGCGAACACCGGGGAGCTGTTTTTT
CASSVVSWANTGELFF
>-|TRBV19|-|TRBJ1-4
TGTGCCAGTAGTCTTAACAACGGTCTGGCTGAGCTGTTTTTT
CASSLNNGLAELFF
>-|TRBV4-1|-|TRBJ2-7
TGCGCCAGCAGCCAAGGAACCGGGGCAGGATACGAGCAGTACTTC
CASSQGTGAGYEQYF
>once|TRBV11-3|TRBD1|TRBJ2-5
TGTGCCAGCGGCGGTCCGACAGGGGGATTCCAAGAGACCCAGTACTTC
CASGGPTGGFQETQYF
>-|TRBV4-3|TRBD1|TRBJ1-2
TGCGCCAGCACCACTACGGGAGGGGGCGTTAACTATGGCTACACCTTC
CASTTTGGGVNYGYTF
>-|TRBV6-5|TRBD1|TRBJ2-2
TGTGCCAGCAGGCAGGGGGCAAACACCGGGGAGCTGTTTTTT
CASRQGANTGELFF
>once|TRBV18|TRBD1|TRBJ1-2
TGTGCCAGCTCAACGGGGACAGGGGGCGCCGGCTATGGCTACACCTTC
CASSTGTGGAGYGYTF
>-|TRBV7-2|TRBD1|TRBJ1-1
TGTGCCAGCAGCCGGGACAGCCGCACTGAAGCTTTCTTT
CASSRDSRTEAFF
>-|TRBV11-2|-|TRBJ2-5
TGTGCCAGCAGTCACCCTGGGCAGGGGTACCAAGAGACCCAGTACTTC
CASSHPGQGYQETQYF
>-|TRBV6-5|-|TRBJ1-4
TGTGCCAGCAGTTTCAGGACTCCGCCAACTAATGAAAAACTGTTTTTT
CASSFRTPPTNEKLFF
>-|TRBV6-5|-|TRBJ1-4
TGTGCCAGCAGTTACAATGGCGGAGGCCCTAATGAAAAACTGTTTTTT
CASSYNGGGPNEKLFF
>-|TRBV28|TRBD1|TRBJ1-5
TGTGCCAGCAACCGCGGACAGGGGGGTCAGCCCCAGCATTTT
CASNRGQGGQPQHF
>-|TRBV19|-|TRBJ1-1
TGTGCCAGTAGTATAGGTGGAACAGGGCTTGCGGTAGCTTTCTTT
CASSIGGTGLAVAFF
>-|TRBV7-2|-|TRBJ1-6
TGTGCCAGCAGCTACCACACCGAAAATTCACCCCTCCACTTT
CASSYHTENSPLHF